A single sample gave rise to the 14 T cell receptor beta chains below, sequenced in a study of cytomegalovirus exposure and HLA in healthy donors. Primers: 60 Vbeta forward and 13 Jbeta reverse. Method: immunoSEQ multiplex PCR; TCRdb's copy keeps in-frame clones and lacks some. The profile shows approximately 140,000 clones, about 82% of them singletons. Source material: PBMCs. These receptors all stem from a boy younger than 18 in good health and CMV-seronegative.

The V call is TRBV30, the J call TRBJ2-7; the match to TRBD2 covers 13 bases. There are 14 residues in the CDR3. J gave up 7 bases and V 2 bases, and 5 bases lay outside the gene matches. Germline CDR1 GTSNPN, CDR2 SVGIG (reference sequence). The CDR3 loop is CAWSFGLAGAEQYF. The CDR3 DNA follows: TGTGCCTGGAGTTTCGGACTAGCGGGGGCGGAGCAGTACTTC.

The rearrangement uses TRBV5-4 and TRBJ2-3; D unresolved. Trimming cost V 0 bases and J 4 bases, with 9 bases left between them. The CDR3 loop spans 14 amino acids. CDR1 is SGHNT and CDR2 is YYREEE in the germline V gene (reference sequence). This CDR3 reads CASSLAPGSDTQYF. As DNA, the CDR3 is TGTGCCAGCAGCTTGGCGCCCGGGTCAGATACGCAGTATTTT.

The chain is built from TRBV7-2 and TRBJ2-7; no reliable D call. V gave up 3 bases and J gave up 6 bases, with 9 bases separating them. This CDR3 is built from 12 residues. Germline loops: CDR1 SGHTA, CDR2 FQGNSA. The chain's CDR3 is CASSFPPGEQYF. CDR3 nucleotides: TGTGCCAGCAGCTTCCCTCCGGGCGAGCAGTACTTC.

The rearrangement uses TRBV5-4 and TRBJ2-7, with a possible D match to TRBD2 (5 bases). Trimming stripped 4 bases from V and 0 bases from J, with 11 bases between. The CDR3 spans 14 residues. The germline gives CDR1 SGHNT, CDR2 YYREEE (reference sequence). The CDR3: CASSLPRVSYEQYF. In nucleotides, the CDR3 is TGTGCCAGCAGCCTCCCGCGGGTCTCCTACGAGCAGTACTTC.

The CDR3, as DNA: TGCAGCGTGGACACCCAAGAGACCCAGTACTTC. As protein: CSVDTQETQYF. The chain couples TRBV29-1 to TRBJ2-5; possibly TRBD1 for D (5 bases). CDR1 and CDR2 (germline): SQVTM, ANQGSEA. The CDR3 is 11 residues long. Trimming cost V 6 bases and J 1 base, with 6 bases left between them. The full variable domain, with the rest looked up from reference TRBV29-1 and TRBJ2-5, is SAVISQKPSRDICQRGTSLTIQCQVDSQVTMMFWYRQQPGQSLTLIATANQGSEATYESGFVIDKFPISRPNLTFSTLTVSNMSPEDSSIYLCSVDTQETQYFGPGTRLLVL.

The J gene is TRBJ2-3, the V gene TRBV25-1, with D perhaps TRBD2 (6 bases). The CDR3 is made up of 15 amino acids. V lost 1 base to trimming and J lost 1 base, with 9 bases between them. From germline, CDR1 is MGHDK and CDR2 SYGVNS. As DNA, the CDR3 is TGTGCCAGCAGTGAATGGGAGGCACGCACAGATACGCAGTATTTT. Residues: CASSEWEARTDTQYF.

The chain has TRBV5-1 and TRBJ2-2; 14 bases line up with TRBD2. Germline V CDR1 and CDR2: SGHRS, YFSETQ. V shed 2 bases, J shed 6 bases, and the junction held 3 bases outside the gene matches. The CDR3 sequence is 16 residues long. The CDR3 DNA reads as TGCGCCAGCAGCTTTGGACTAGCGGGAGGTGCCGGGGAGCTGTTTTTT. Translation gives CASSFGLAGGAGELFF.

The chain couples TRBV30 to TRBJ2-7, with 10 bases matching TRBD1. CDR3 length: 15 residues. Trimming at V came to 3 bases and at J to 0 bases, leaving 5 bases not matched to a gene. Germline V lookup: CDR1 GTSNPN, CDR2 SVGIG (reference sequence). CDR3 in amino acids: CAWSEGQGSSYEQYF. CDR3 sequence (DNA): TGTGCCTGGAGCGAGGGACAGGGGAGCTCCTACGAGCAGTACTTC.

Of note for this clone: The sample carries other DNA sequences with the same CDR3. The V and J genes are TRBV15 and TRBJ2-7; weak D call: TRBD1 (6 bases). V was trimmed by 3 bases and J by 6 bases, leaving 12 bases between them. This CDR3 spans 13 amino acids. Germline V gene data show CDR1 as LNHNV and CDR2 as YYDKDF (reference sequence). The CDR3 DNA follows: TGTGCCACCAGCAGGGGGGCGGGTAGCGAGCAGTACTTC. It yields the protein CATSRGAGSEQYF.

A word on this clone: No DNA is shown, since the ends of the CDR3 on it are uncertain; the CDR3 is the one TCRdb lists. The chain carries TRBV5-8 and TRBJ1-5. Germline V CDR1 and CDR2: SGHTS, YDEGEE. The CDR3 is made up of 16 amino acids, end residues included. CDR3 in amino acids: CASSFGEGGGNQPQHF.

The CDR3 coding sequence is TGTGCCAGTAGTATACGCGGGGAAGGCCCAGATACGCAGTATTTT. Amino acids: CASSIRGEGPDTQYF. The V gene is TRBV19, the J gene TRBJ2-3; a possible D gene is TRBD2 (6 bases). This CDR3 is built from 15 residues. The germline V gene encodes CDR1 LNHDA and CDR2 SQIVND (reference sequence). The germline V and J ends were trimmed by 2 bases and 4 bases, with 13 bases remaining between them.

Of note for this clone: Within the sample, other DNA sequences also encode this same CDR3. This chain connects TRBV18 to TRBJ1-1; D remains ambiguous. V was clipped by 2 bases and J by 1 base, with 5 bases between them. CDR3 size: 13 residues. Germline CDR1 and CDR2: KGHSH and LQKENI. CDR3 sequence reads: CASSPGRNTEAFF. DNA of the CDR3: TGTGCCAGCTCACCAGGGAGGAACACTGAAGCTTTCTTT.

The chain employs TRBV6-5 and TRBJ1-2, with a possible D match to TRBD1 (6 bases). Germline CDR1 and CDR2: MNHEY and SVGAGI. The CDR3 has 13 amino acids. Deletions cut 5 bases from V and 1 base from J, with 8 bases between. The DNA of the CDR3 is TGTGCCAGCAGTCGGACAGTTAACTATGGCTACACCTTC. It codes for CASSRTVNYGYTF.

V gene TRBV30 combines with J gene TRBJ2-7, with TRBD2 matching over 8 bases. The CDR3 spans 11 residues. Germline CDR1 GTSNPN, CDR2 SVGIG (reference sequence). The J segment lost 3 bases and the V segment lost 6 bases, leaving 1 base of the junction unmatched. The CDR3 loop reads CACAGGYEQYF. The CDR3 nucleotides are TGTGCCTGCGCGGGGGGCTACGAGCAGTACTTC.